A selection of T cell receptor beta chains follows, all from one sample in a study of T cells in localized non-small cell lung cancer. Assay used: immunoSEQ multiplex PCR; TCRdb lists only in-frame clones, some missing. The repertoire holds tens of thousands of clones, with more than 85% as singletons. The sequences come from PBMCs, collected before any cancer treatment. Every receptor here comes from a man between 40 and 69 years old with stage II lung adenocarcinoma. Both conserved end residues are part of each CDR3. D genes are given only for firm matches. A row's size may be missing; if present it is once, few, many or a size class.

j_call clone_size v_call d_call cdr3_nt cdr3_aa
TRBJ1-1 . TRBV4-1 . TGCGCCAGCAGCCAAGATCGTTTCTGGGGGGACGCTTTCTTT CASSQDRFWGDAFF
TRBJ1-1 . TRBV7-6 TRBD1 TGTGCCAGCAGCGGACGGACAGGTTTGAACACTGAAGCTTTCTTT CASSGRTGLNTEAFF
TRBJ1-1 . TRBV2 . TGTGCCAGCAGTGCCCGGGGGGCGCGGAACACTGAAGCTTTCTTT CASSARGARNTEAFF
TRBJ2-4 . TRBV5-6 TRBD2 TGTGCCAGCGCGGGAGGTGCAGCCAAAAACATTCAGTACTTC CASAGGAAKNIQYF
TRBJ2-3 . TRBV18 . TGTGCCAGCTCACCGGGACATTCGACAGATACGCAGTATTTT CASSPGHSTDTQYF
TRBJ2-2 . TRBV6-5 . TGTGCCAGCAGTTACTCTGGCACCGGGGAGCTGTTTTTT CASSYSGTGELFF
TRBJ1-2 . TRBV6-1 . TGTGCCAGCAGTGGCAGGGCTGGTGGCTACACCTTC CASSGRAGGYTF
TRBJ2-6 once TRBV2 TRBD1 TGTGCCAGCAGACGGGACAGGGGGTCTGGGGCCAACGTCCTGACTTTC CASRRDRGSGANVLTF
TRBJ2-2 . TRBV7-9 . TGTGCCAGCAGCTTACACAGGATGAAGGCCGGGGAGCTGTTTTTT CASSLHRMKAGELFF
TRBJ1-1 . TRBV7-3 TRBD1 TGTGCCAGCAGCTTAGAGGGAGGGGGCGCCGCCCAGGGTGAAGCTTTCTTT CASSLEGGGAAQGEAFF
TRBJ2-5 . TRBV11-1 . TGTGCCAGCAGCCGCAGGGAGACCCAGTACTTC CASSRRETQYF
TRBJ2-5 . TRBV20-1 . TGCAGTGCGTGGACTCGCGAGACCCAGTACTTC CSAWTRETQYF
TRBJ2-5 . TRBV4-1 . TGCGCCAGCAGCTCGTCGGGGGCCGATGGAGAGACCCAGTACTTC CASSSSGADGETQYF
TRBJ2-3 . TRBV6-1 TRBD2 TGTGCCAGCAGACCCCTAGCGGGGGGCGATACGCAGTATTTT CASRPLAGGDTQYF
TRBJ2-1 . TRBV4-1 . TGCGCCAGCAGCCACCTTCTGGGGCGGGGCGCGGCTAACAATGAGCAGTTCTTC CASSHLLGRGAANNEQFF
TRBJ2-7 . TRBV2 . TGTGCCAGCAGGGGGACTTCCTACGAGCAGTACTTC CASRGTSYEQYF
TRBJ1-2 . TRBV7-9 . TGTGCCAGCAGCTTAGTACAGGCGTCTGGCTACACCTTC CASSLVQASGYTF
TRBJ2-5 . TRBV5-4 . TGTGCCAGCAGTTACGAGGGGGAGACCCAGTACTTC CASSYEGETQYF
TRBJ1-1 once TRBV5-3 . TGTGCCAGAAGCTTGGCCGTCGGGCCTCTAGGGGACACTGAAGCTTTCTTT CARSLAVGPLGDTEAFF
TRBJ1-2 . TRBV6-1 . TGTGCCAGCAGTGGCGAGCAAACAGGTTGTGGCTACACCTTC CASSGEQTGCGYTF
TRBJ1-2 . TRBV12-2 . TGTGCAAGTCGCTTCCTCCGCCGGGACAGCTATGGCTACACCTTC CASRFLRRDSYGYTF
TRBJ2-7 . TRBV7-3 . TGTGCCAGCAGCTTAAGCGGGGGCTCTTCCTACGAGCAGTACTTC CASSLSGGSSYEQYF
TRBJ1-6 . TRBV6-1 TRBD1 TGTGCCAGCAGTGCTTACGGGACAGCCAATTCACCCCTCCACTTT CASSAYGTANSPLHF
TRBJ1-2 . TRBV5-4 . TGTGCCAGCAGCCCGGGGGTTAACTATGGCTACACCTTC CASSPGVNYGYTF
TRBJ2-1 . TRBV27 TRBD2 TGTGCCAGCAGTCCTCACGGGACTAGCGGGGGGGCCTTACTCGAAGAGCAGTTCTTC CASSPHGTSGGALLEEQFF
TRBJ2-2 . TRBV7-3 . TGTGCCAGCAGCTTAACTTCACGGCTGTTTAATCCTGGCGGGGAGCTGTTTTTT CASSLTSRLFNPGGELFF
TRBJ2-4 . TRBV5-4 TRBD1 TGTGCCAGCAGCATACAGGGGGCCAAAAACATTCAGTACTTC CASSIQGAKNIQYF
TRBJ1-1 few TRBV9 . TGTGCCAGCAGCGTAGGGAAAACAGGGAACACTGAAGCTTTCTTT CASSVGKTGNTEAFF
TRBJ2-2 . TRBV5-5 TRBD2 TGTGCCAGCAGCCTCGAGGGAGCGGGGGGCCGGAGCACCGGGGAGCTGTTTTTT CASSLEGAGGRSTGELFF
TRBJ1-1 . TRBV19 . TGTGCCAGTAGTATAGAACCGGGGCGTAGCACTGAAGCTTTCTTT CASSIEPGRSTEAFF
TRBJ1-2 . TRBV2 . TGTGCCAGCAGCGCAGGGAGGAATAACTATGGCTACACCTTC CASSAGRNNYGYTF
TRBJ1-2 . TRBV5-6 . TGTGCCAGCAGGGACAGCAACTATGGCTACACCTTC CASRDSNYGYTF
TRBJ2-1 . TRBV19 TRBD2 TGTGCCACCAGCAGGCGGGGGGGTTACAATGAGCAGTTCTTC CATSRRGGYNEQFF
TRBJ2-1 . TRBV7-9 . TGTGCCAGCAGCTTAGCGCACAATGAGCAGTTCTTC CASSLAHNEQFF
TRBJ2-5 . TRBV15 TRBD2 TGTGCCACCAGCAGAGATCGGACTAGCGGACGCACCCTGTACTTC CATSRDRTSGRTLYF
TRBJ1-1 . TRBV6-1 . TGTGCCAGCAGTGAATCCCAAAGCGTGAACACTGAAGCTTTCTTT CASSESQSVNTEAFF
TRBJ2-1 . TRBV15 TRBD1 TGTGCCACCAGGACTGACAGGGGGTCTTACAATGAGCAGTTCTTC CATRTDRGSYNEQFF
TRBJ2-2 . TRBV2 . TGTGCCAGCAGTGCGGACCCTACTAACACCGGGGAGCTGTTTTTT CASSADPTNTGELFF
TRBJ2-3 . TRBV11-2 TRBD1 TGTGCCAGCAGCTTCGGACAGGGGCCTAGCACAGATACGCAGTATTTT CASSFGQGPSTDTQYF
TRBJ2-5 . TRBV5-4 . TGTGCCAGCAGCTTGAGGGGGGGCCAAGAGACCCAGTACTTC CASSLRGGQETQYF
TRBJ2-5 . TRBV4-1 TRBD2 TGCGCCAGCAGCCGACTAGCAGGAGAGACCCAGTACTTC CASSRLAGETQYF
TRBJ2-7 few TRBV7-6 TRBD1 TGTGCCAGCAGCCGAACAGGGGGCCGTCCCTACGAGCAGTACTTC CASSRTGGRPYEQYF
TRBJ2-7 . TRBV28 . TGTGCCAGCAGTTTAAGCGCGGTAGATACGAGGAAGCAGTACTTC CASSLSAVDTRKQYF
TRBJ1-6 few TRBV11-3 . TGTGCCAGCAGCCGGACGAATAATTCACCCCTCCACTTT CASSRTNNSPLHF
TRBJ1-6 few TRBV27 . TGTGCCAGCAGTTTATTCTCCTATAATTCACCCCTCCACTTT CASSLFSYNSPLHF
TRBJ1-4 . TRBV18 . TGTGCCAGCTCAACGACAGGCCGGGAGGAAAAACTGTTTTTT CASSTTGREEKLFF
TRBJ1-5 . TRBV4-1 TRBD1 TGCGCCAGCAGCCAAACGGACAGGCTCTATCAGCCCCAGCATTTT CASSQTDRLYQPQHF
TRBJ1-3 . TRBV6-6 . TGTGCCAGCAGTTACTCCACAGGTGTCGGAAACACCATATATTTT CASSYSTGVGNTIYF
TRBJ1-1 . TRBV15 . TGTGCCACCAGCAGAGATTATCGGGGGGGAACTGAAGCTTTCTTT CATSRDYRGGTEAFF
TRBJ2-4 . TRBV9 . TGTGCCAGCAGCGTCCAGGGCTCTGACATTCAGTACTTC CASSVQGSDIQYF
TRBJ2-1 . TRBV27 TRBD2 TGTGCCACCCTTCCCGGGACTAGCGGGGGGACGTCGAAGCCCAATGAGCAGTTCTTC CATLPGTSGGTSKPNEQFF
TRBJ1-5 . TRBV30 . TGTGCCTGGTCGACCGGTGCTGCTCGGAGTCAGCCCCAGCATTTT CAWSTGAARSQPQHF
TRBJ2-1 . TRBV19 . TGTGCCAGTAACGAGGGATTCTCCTACAATGAGCAGTTCTTC CASNEGFSYNEQFF
TRBJ1-2 few TRBV19 . TGTGCCAGTAGTATCCCCTCGGGGGCTAACTATGGCTACACCTTC CASSIPSGANYGYTF
TRBJ1-2 . TRBV19 TRBD1 TGTGCCAGTAGTATACGGGGGACAGATAACTATGGCTACACCTTC CASSIRGTDNYGYTF
TRBJ1-6 . TRBV7-2 . TGTGCCAGCCAGGGACTGTATAATTCACCCCTCCACTTT CASQGLYNSPLHF
TRBJ1-1 once TRBV5-1 . TGCGCCAGCAGCTTAGGCAGATTGAACACTGAAGCTTTCTTT CASSLGRLNTEAFF
TRBJ2-1 few TRBV6-6 TRBD1 TGTGCCAGCAGTTTGGACGGGACAGTCTACAATGAGCAGTTCTTC CASSLDGTVYNEQFF